Listed here are 17 T cell receptor beta chains from one sample, sequenced in a study of tissue T cells after allogeneic stem cell transplantation. Produced via immunoSEQ multiplex PCR; TCRdb's table is partial and in-frame only. The sample contains 48,000 or so clones, around 69% of which appear only once. The source material was sorted cells pooled from one or two spleens. These receptors originate from a pool of C57BL/6 mice in good health.

In regard to this clone: Gene names denote mouse genes. The read comes to an end 1 residue before the CDR3 does, leaving the germline J gene to fill in the end. The V call is TRBV16, the J call TRBJ2-7; 8 nucleotides line up with TRBD2. CDR1 is SGHSA and CDR2 is FRNQAP in the germline V gene. Germline trimming cut 2 bases from V and 0 bases from J; bases unmatched to any gene: 0. This CDR3 is 14 amino acids long. CDR3 bases read: TGTGCAAGCAGCTTATGGGGGGGCTCCTATGAACAGTAC. Its protein is CASSLWGGSYEQY. The full CDR3 protein is CASSLWGGSYEQYF.

In its sample, this clone was seen a few times. Gene names denote mouse genes. The read stops 1 residue short of the end of the CDR3; the missing end is completed from the germline J gene. The rearrangement links TRBV1 to TRBJ2-1; D gene ambiguous. The germline gives CDR1 NSQYPW, CDR2 LRSPGD (reference sequence). This CDR3 is 13 amino acids long. Trimming cost V 1 base and J 1 base, with 2 bases left between them. The DNA read from the CDR3 is TGCACCTGCAGTGCAGGGAACTATGCTGAGCAGTTC. Its protein product is CTCSAGNYAEQF. In full, the CDR3 is CTCSAGNYAEQFF.

A note on this clone: One end of the junction fails to match germline, which may point to a read error. The gene names here belong to mouse. The read stops 1 residue short of the end of the CDR3; the missing end is completed from the germline J gene. V usage is TRBV15 and J usage is TRBJ1-4, with D unresolved. The CDR3 is 14 amino acids. CDR1 and CDR2 (germline): SGHND, FRSKSL. The sequenced CDR3 bases are TGTGCAAGCAGCCTCAGAATTTCCAACGAAAGATTATTT. It specifies CASSLRISNERLF. The full CDR3 is CASSLRISNERLFF.

Turning to this clone: Genes here carry mouse names. The CDR3 end is not reached by the read, which stops 1 residue before it; the germline J gene fills it in. The gene calls are TRBV13-2 and TRBJ2-1, with 11 bases fitting TRBD2. This CDR3 has 15 amino acids. The J segment lost 0 bases and the V segment lost 6 bases, leaving 2 bases of the junction unmatched. Per the germline V gene, CDR1 is NNHNN and CDR2 is SYGAGS (reference sequence). CDR3 sequence: CASADWGGNYAEQFF. CDR3 DNA (partial): TGTGCCAGCGCCGACTGGGGGGGTAACTATGCTGAGCAGTTC.

Concerning this clone itself: Here the gene names and germline are mouse. The CDR3 is cut off 1 residue early in the read; its end comes from the germline J gene. The rearrangement uses TRBV15 and TRBJ1-4; D remains ambiguous. V dropped 1 base and J dropped 0 bases, with 3 bases sitting between them. The CDR3 is 14 amino acids. Germline CDR1 is SGHND and CDR2 is FRSKSL. CDR3 sequence: CASSLDISNERLFF. The sequenced CDR3 bases are TGTGCCAGCAGTTTAGATATTTCCAACGAAAGATTATTT.

In regard to this clone: Each gene name is a mouse one. The CDR3 goes on 1 residue after the read ends, and that part is filled in from the germline J gene. The chain carries TRBV16 and TRBJ2-1; the D gene is possibly TRBD1 (6 bases). The germline CDR1 and CDR2 sequences are SGHSA and FRNQAP. This CDR3 has 14 residues. The V and J ends lost 3 bases and 1 base respectively, with 7 bases between them. CDR3 amino acids: CASSLGTNYAEQFF. The CDR3 bases that were read are TGTGCAAGCAGCTTGGGGACAAACTATGCTGAGCAGTTC.

About this clone: The genes are named according to mouse. The read ends 1 residue shy of where the CDR3 ends; the end is completed using the germline J gene. The chain links TRBV26 to TRBJ2-7, with 7 nucleotides matching TRBD2. The junction had 6 bases not matched to a gene; V was cut back by 4 bases and J by 3 bases. Germline V gene lookup returns CDR1 KGHPV and CDR2 FQNQEV (reference sequence). This CDR3 has 14 residues. The CDR3 bases that were read are TGTGCCAGCAGTCAGGAGCCTGGGGGCTATGAACAGTAC. Amino acid sequence: CASSQEPGGYEQY. The whole CDR3 protein is CASSQEPGGYEQYF.

This clone was counted between two and nine times. The genes and germline here are from mouse. The read comes to an end 1 residue before the CDR3 does, leaving the germline J gene to fill in the end. This chain connects TRBV3 to TRBJ2-7; 10 nucleotides match TRBD2. This CDR3 spans 14 amino acids. J was trimmed by 3 bases and V by 3 bases; bases with no gene match: 2. In germline, CDR1 is SNHLY, CDR2 FYNGKV (reference sequence). CDR3 in amino acids: CASSFHWGGYEQYF. The sequenced part of the CDR3 DNA is TGTGCCAGCAGCTTTCACTGGGGGGGCTATGAACAGTAC.

This clone has a handful of counts. Gene names are mouse gene names. Sequencing ends 1 residue short of the CDR3 end; the germline J gene provides the rest. The chain combines TRBV13-2 with TRBJ2-7; 8 bases align to TRBD2. Losses at the gene ends were 2 bases for V and 0 bases for J; bases not matched to a gene: 1. CDR1 and CDR2 (germline): NNHNN, SYGAGS (reference sequence). The CDR3 has 14 amino acids. The CDR3 is CASGETGASYEQYF. The part of the CDR3 DNA that was read is TGTGCCAGCGGTGAGACTGGGGCCTCCTATGAACAGTAC.

Remarks on this clone: Each gene name is a mouse one. The sequence runs out 1 residue before the end of the CDR3; the remainder is reconstructed from the germline J gene. V and J are TRBV13-3 and TRBJ1-2; D remains ambiguous. Trimming cost V 3 bases and J 2 bases, with 5 bases left between them. Germline V lookup: CDR1 NNHDY, CDR2 SYVADS. The length of the CDR3 is 12 residues. The CDR3 spells CASSGGNSDYTF. CDR3 bases read: TGTGCCAGCAGTGGCGGCAACTCCGACTACACC.

Comments on this clone: Genes and germline are mouse. The sample has other DNA sequences that encode this CDR3 too. The sequenced part of the CDR3 DNA is TGTGCCAGCAGCTTAGCGGGGTATGAACAGTAC. Translating it yields CASSLAGYEQY. The full CDR3 reads CASSLAGYEQYF. This chain links TRBV3 with TRBJ2-7, with unresolved D. The CDR3 end lies 1 residue beyond the end of the read and is filled in from the germline J gene. Germline values: CDR1 SNHLY, CDR2 FYNGKV (reference sequence). The CDR3 spans 12 residues. V lost 0 bases to trimming and J lost 4 bases, with 4 bases between them.

Regarding this clone: Mouse germline and gene names are used. The read halts 1 residue ahead of the CDR3 end, with the missing end drawn from the germline J gene. The rearrangement joins TRBV13-2 to TRBJ1-4, with D maybe TRBD1 (5 bases). CDR1 is NNHNN and CDR2 is SYGAGS in the germline V gene (reference sequence). This CDR3 spans 14 amino acids. V was shortened by 2 bases and J by 7 bases, with 12 bases between the two germline ends. CDR3 sequence: CASGERGDFERLFF. CDR3 bases read: TGTGCCAGCGGTGAGAGGGGAGACTTCGAAAGATTATTT.

This clone has only one observation. The gene names given are mouse names. Read coverage stops 1 residue before the CDR3 terminus; the germline J gene supplies the remainder. This chain uses TRBV31 with TRBJ2-5; TRBD1 agrees at 12 bases. Germline V lookup: CDR1 GKSSPN, CDR2 SITVG. V lost 8 bases, J lost 3 bases, and 6 bases stayed unmatched. This CDR3 is 14 amino acids long. This chain's CDR3 is CASGTGGWQDTQYF. The sequenced part of the CDR3 DNA is TGTGCCAGCGGGACAGGGGGCTGGCAAGACACCCAGTAC.

Concerning this clone: Mouse gene names and germline throughout. The read terminates 1 residue before the CDR3 end, so the remaining end is supplied by the germline J gene. V is TRBV3 and J is TRBJ2-2; D gene uncertain. Germline V lookup: CDR1 SNHLY, CDR2 FYNGKV (reference sequence). V lost 3 bases, J lost 3 bases, and 2 bases lay in between. The CDR3 spans 12 residues. CDR3 bases read: TGTGCCAGCAGCTTTGACACCGGGCAGCTCTAC. Amino acids: CASSFDTGQLY. The full-length CDR3 reads as CASSFDTGQLYF. Full variable domain (rest looked up from reference TRBV3 and TRBJ2-2): GPKVLQIPSHQIIDMGQMVTLNCDPVSNHLYFYWYKQILGQQMEFLVNFYNGKVMEKSKLFKDQFSVERPDGSYFTLKIQPTALEDSAVYFCASSFDTGQLYFGEGSKLTVL.

With respect to this clone: Gene names are mouse gene names. Read data end 1 residue before the CDR3 end; the end is taken from the germline J gene. The rearrangement joins TRBV2 to TRBJ2-3; D possibly corresponds to TRBD1 (6 bases). CDR1 LGHNA and CDR2 YSYQKL come from the germline V gene. The CDR3 consists of 15 residues. V lost 2 bases and J 2 bases, leaving 11 bases between the germline ends. The sequenced part of the CDR3 DNA is TGTGCCAGCAGCCAAACCGGGACATATGCAGAAACGCTGTAT. This gives the protein CASSQTGTYAETLY. The complete CDR3 sequence is CASSQTGTYAETLYF.

Notes on this clone: Gene names are the mouse ones. The read stops 1 residue short of the end of the CDR3; the missing end is completed from the germline J gene. The V call is TRBV13-3, the J call TRBJ2-5, with D perhaps matching TRBD2 (7 bases). CDR3 length: 14 residues. The V gene lost 1 base and the J gene lost 2 bases, with 8 bases spanning the gap. Germline values: CDR1 NNHDY, CDR2 SYVADS. The CDR3 bases that were read are TGTGCCAGCAGTGATAGGGGGGCCCAAGACACCCAGTAC. It yields the protein CASSDRGAQDTQY. The complete CDR3 protein is CASSDRGAQDTQYF.

This clone was detected only once. Germline and genes here are mouse. The CDR3 sequence is CASSRQGYAEQFF. The covered CDR3 bases are TGTGCCAGCAGTCGACAGGGGTATGCTGAGCAGTTC. J is TRBJ2-1 and V is TRBV13-1, with 8 nucleotides matching TRBD1. From the germline J gene comes the end of the CDR3, since the read stops 1 residue before it. The V gene end was trimmed by 4 bases and the J gene end by 4 bases; junction bases not matched to a gene: 1. Germline-derived CDR1 and CDR2 are NSHNY and SYGAGN. The CDR3 is 13 amino acids.